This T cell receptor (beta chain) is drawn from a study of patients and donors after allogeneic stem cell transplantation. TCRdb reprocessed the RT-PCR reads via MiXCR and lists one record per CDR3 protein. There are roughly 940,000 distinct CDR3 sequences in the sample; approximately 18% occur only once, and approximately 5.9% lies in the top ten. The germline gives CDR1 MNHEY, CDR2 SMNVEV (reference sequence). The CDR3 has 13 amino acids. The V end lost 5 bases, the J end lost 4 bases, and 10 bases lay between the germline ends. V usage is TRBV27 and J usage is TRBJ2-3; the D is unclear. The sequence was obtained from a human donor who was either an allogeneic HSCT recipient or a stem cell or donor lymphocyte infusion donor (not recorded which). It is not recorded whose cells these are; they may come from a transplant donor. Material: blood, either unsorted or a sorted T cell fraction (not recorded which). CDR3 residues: CASSPLGADTQYF. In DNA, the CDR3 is TGTGCCAGCAGTCCACTTGGCGCAGATACGCAGTATTTT.